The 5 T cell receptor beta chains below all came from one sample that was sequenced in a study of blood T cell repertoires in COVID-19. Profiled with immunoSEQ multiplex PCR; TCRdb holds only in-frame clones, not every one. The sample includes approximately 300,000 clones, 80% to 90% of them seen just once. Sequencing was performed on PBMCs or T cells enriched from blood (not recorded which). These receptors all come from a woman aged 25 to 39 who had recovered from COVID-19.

The CDR3 spells CASRMAGGVDTQYF. The CDR3 DNA is TGTGCCTCCAGAATGGCAGGGGGCGTAGATACGCAGTATTTT. The chain has TRBV10-3 and TRBJ2-3; 8 bases are a match to TRBD1. Germline trimming cut 11 bases from V and 5 bases from J; bases unmatched to any gene: 12. Germline loops: CDR1 ENHRY, CDR2 SYGVKD. The CDR3 has 14 residues.

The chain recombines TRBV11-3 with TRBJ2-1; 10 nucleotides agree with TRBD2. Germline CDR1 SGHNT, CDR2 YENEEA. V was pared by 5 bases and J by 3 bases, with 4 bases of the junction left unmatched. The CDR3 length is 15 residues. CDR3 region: CASSLRTSGYNEQFF. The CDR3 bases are TGTGCCAGCAGCCTTCGGACTAGCGGCTACAATGAGCAGTTCTTC.

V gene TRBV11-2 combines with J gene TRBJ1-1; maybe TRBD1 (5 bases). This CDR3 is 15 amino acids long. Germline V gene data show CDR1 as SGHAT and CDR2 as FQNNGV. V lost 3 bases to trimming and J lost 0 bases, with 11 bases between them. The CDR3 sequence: CASSFQGFMNTEAFF. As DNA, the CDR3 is TGTGCCAGCAGCTTCCAGGGATTTATGAACACTGAAGCTTTCTTT.

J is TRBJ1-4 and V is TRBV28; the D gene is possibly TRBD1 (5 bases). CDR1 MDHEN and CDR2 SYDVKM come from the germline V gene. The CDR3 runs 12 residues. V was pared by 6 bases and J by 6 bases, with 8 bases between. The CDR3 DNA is TGTGCCAGCAGCCAGGGATATGAAAAACTGTTTTTT. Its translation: CASSQGYEKLFF.

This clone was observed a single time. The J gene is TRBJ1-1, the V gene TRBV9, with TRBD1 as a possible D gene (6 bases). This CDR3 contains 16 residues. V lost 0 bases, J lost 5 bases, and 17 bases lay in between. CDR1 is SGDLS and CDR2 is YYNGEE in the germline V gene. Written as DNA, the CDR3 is TGTGCCAGCAGCGTAGCGGTCACAGGGTTGCGGACTGAAGCTTTCTTT. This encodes CASSVAVTGLRTEAFF. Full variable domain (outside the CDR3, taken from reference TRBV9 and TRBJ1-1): DSGVTQTPKHLITATGQRVTLRCSPRSGDLSVYWYQQSLDQGLQFLIQYYNGEERAKGNILERFSAQQFPDLHSELNLSSLELGDSALYFCASSVAVTGLRTEAFFGQGTRLTVV.